Following are 30 T cell receptor beta chains from one sample sequenced in a study of OX40 agonist ivuxolimab in advanced cancers. This table comes from immunoSEQ multiplex PCR, and its TCRdb copy is limited to in-frame clones, with some not included. The table lists fewer than 75,000 clones, roughly 89% of them singletons, with roughly 3% in the top ten. The sequenced sample was CD4+ or CD8+ T cells sorted from blood, obtained in a trial of the OX40 agonist ivuxolimab. These receptors came from an adult with an advanced solid tumor such as melanoma, head and neck, liver or kidney cancer.

The chain uses TRBV18 and TRBJ2-7, with TRBD2 as a possible D gene (6 bases). The germline V and J ends were trimmed by 4 bases and 0 bases, with 13 bases remaining between them. The CDR3 covers 15 residues. CDR1 KGHSH and CDR2 LQKENI come from the germline V gene. CDR3 region: CASSLMRGSSYEQYF. The DNA of the CDR3 is TGTGCCAGCTCACTCATGCGGGGCAGCTCCTACGAGCAGTACTTC.

The chain is built from TRBV4-3 and TRBJ2-7, with 11 bases fitting TRBD2. The junction had 4 bases not matched to a gene; V was cut back by 3 bases and J by 6 bases. The CDR3 is 14 amino acids. In germline, CDR1 is LGHNA, CDR2 YSLEER. In nucleotides, the CDR3 is TGCGCCAGCAGCCAGCATGGGACTAGCGGCGAGCAGTACTTC. Its translation is CASSQHGTSGEQYF.

This rearrangement joins TRBV10-3 to TRBJ1-4; 8 nucleotides agree with TRBD1. After removal of 11 bases from V and 0 bases from J, the junction contained 2 bases not matched to a gene. This CDR3 region has 13 residues. Per the germline V gene, CDR1 is ENHRY and CDR2 is SYGVKD. In nucleotides, the CDR3 is TGTGCCTCACAGGGGGCAACTAATGAAAAACTGTTTTTT. Amino acids: CASQGATNEKLFF.

This chain connects TRBV7-2 to TRBJ2-3; 9 bases fit TRBD1. With V trimmed by 7 bases and J by 3 bases, 5 bases remained unmatched. Germline CDR1 reads SGHTA; CDR2 reads FQGNSA. The CDR3 is 14 residues long. CDR3 in amino acids: CASIPGQGTDTQYF. In DNA form, the CDR3 reads TGTGCCAGCATCCCGGGACAGGGAACAGATACGCAGTATTTT.

In its sample, this clone was seen a few times. The chain uses TRBV27 and TRBJ1-1; 7 positions agree with TRBD1. CDR1 and CDR2 (germline): MNHEY, SMNVEV (reference sequence). The CDR3 spans 18 residues. The V and J ends lost 4 bases and 4 bases, in that order; junction bases with no gene match: 18. The CDR3 DNA sequence: TGTGCCAGCAGTTCCGGCTCTTGGCAGGGGGTTGGGTTCACTGAAGCTTTCTTT. This encodes CASSSGSWQGVGFTEAFF.

CDR3 DNA sequence: TGTGCCAGCAGCTTAGCACAGGCTTATGGCTACACCTTC. It is translated as CASSLAQAYGYTF. This chain uses TRBV7-9 with TRBJ1-2, with D perhaps matching TRBD1 (5 bases). Trimming left V 0 bases short and J 5 bases short, with 7 bases between. CDR3 length: 13 residues. CDR1 is SEHNR and CDR2 is FQNEAQ in the germline V gene (reference sequence).

The gene calls are TRBV6-4 and TRBJ1-1; TRBD1 might be the D (5 bases). This CDR3 has 15 amino acids. Germline CDR1 is MRHNA and CDR2 is SNTAGT. V lost 6 bases and J 1 base, leaving 15 bases between the germline ends. CDR3 DNA: TGTGCCAGCAGATTTACGGGACGGGAGAACACTGAAGCTTTCTTT. Translated, it gives CASRFTGRENTEAFF.

V and J are TRBV28 and TRBJ2-3; D unresolved. V lost 7 bases and J 5 bases, leaving 16 bases between the germline ends. This CDR3 is 14 amino acids long. Germline V CDR1 and CDR2: MDHEN, SYDVKM. The CDR3 DNA follows: TGTGCCAGCACGGCGACCGACATTCGAGATACGCAGTATTTT. Translation: CASTATDIRDTQYF.

The gene calls are TRBV6-5 and TRBJ1-1; no reliable D call. Germline CDR1 and CDR2: MNHEY and SVGAGI. The length of the CDR3 is 13 residues. V was trimmed by 4 bases and J by 1 base, leaving 7 bases between them. CDR3 coding DNA: TGTGCCAGCAGTTCCCCCGGGAACACTGAAGCTTTCTTT. Translated: CASSSPGNTEAFF.

The V call is TRBV19, the J call TRBJ1-2; D is unclear. Trimming stripped 3 bases from V and 10 bases from J, with 9 bases between. The CDR3 loop spans 11 amino acids. CDR1 LNHDA and CDR2 SQIVND come from the germline V gene (reference sequence). The CDR3 loop is CASSIWEDYTF. For the CDR3, the DNA is TGTGCCAGTAGTATTTGGGAAGACTACACCTTC.

The chain uses TRBV16 and TRBJ1-4, with unresolved D. CDR1 is KGHSY, CDR2 FQNENV, per germline. The CDR3 extends over 15 amino acids. Deletions cut 4 bases from V and 0 bases from J, with 9 bases between. CDR3 region: CASSLSIATNEKLFF. The CDR3 bases are TGTGCCAGCAGCCTTTCGATTGCAACTAATGAAAAACTGTTTTTT.

The chain joins TRBV28 to TRBJ2-1; 8 bases are a match to TRBD1. CDR1 and CDR2 from the germline V gene are MDHEN and SYDVKM. The CDR3 is made up of 15 amino acids. V dropped 7 bases and J dropped 4; count of bases not matched to a gene: 9. The CDR3 coding sequence is TGTGCCAGCATTCCTTCGGACAGGGCTTACAATGAGCAGTTCTTC. Its translation is CASIPSDRAYNEQFF.

The chain employs TRBV11-3 and TRBJ2-5; the D gene is possibly TRBD1 (6 bases). The end of the DNA fits TRBJ2-7 better, so the J call may be wrong. The V gene's germline CDR1 is SGHNT and CDR2 YENEEA. The CDR3 loop spans 15 amino acids. CDR3 nucleotides: TGTGCCAGCAGCTTACCGGGACATAGGGGATTCGAGCAGTACTTC. Amino acids: CASSLPGHRGFEQYF.

This sequence joins TRBV30 and TRBJ2-3; TRBD1 might be the D (6 bases). Trimming stripped 2 bases from V and 1 base from J, with 10 bases between. In germline, CDR1 is GTSNPN, CDR2 SVGIG (reference sequence). The CDR3 extends over 14 amino acids. CDR3 sequence (DNA): TGTGCCTGGAGTACAGGGCTGGGCACAGATACGCAGTATTTT. Translation gives CAWSTGLGTDTQYF.

CDR3 loop: CASSFFWTSTDTQYF. As DNA, the CDR3 is TGTGCCAGCAGCTTTTTTTGGACTAGTACAGATACGCAGTATTTT. The chain uses TRBV7-2 and TRBJ2-3, with 7 bases that match TRBD2. CDR1 SGHTA and CDR2 FQGNSA come from the germline V gene. Losses at the gene ends were 3 bases for V and 3 bases for J; bases not matched to a gene: 6. This CDR3 is 15 amino acids long. Full variable domain (remainder filled in from reference TRBV7-2 and TRBJ2-3): GAGVSQSPSNKVTEKGKDVELRCDPISGHTALYWYRQSLGQGLEFLIYFQGNSAPDKSGLPSDRFSAERTGGSVSTLTIQRTQQEDSAVYLCASSFFWTSTDTQYFGPGTRLTVL.

The chain is built from TRBV15 and TRBJ1-6, with D possibly TRBD1 on 5 matching bases. The germline gives CDR1 LNHNV, CDR2 YYDKDF (reference sequence). Trimming took off 0 bases at V and 9 bases at J, with 12 bases between the two ends. This CDR3 has 15 amino acids. The CDR3 region has the DNA TGTGCCACCAGCAGAGATTCGGGGGGTGGTTCACCCCTCCACTTT. Translation gives CATSRDSGGGSPLHF.

As concerns this clone: Additional DNA sequences in this sample encode the identical CDR3. The V gene is TRBV5-1, the J gene TRBJ2-5; D remains ambiguous. Germline values: CDR1 SGHRS, CDR2 YFSETQ. Trimming cost V 2 bases and J 5 bases, with 4 bases left between them. The CDR3 consists of 11 residues. CDR3 nucleotide sequence: TGCGCCAGCAGCTTCGGCGAGACCCAGTACTTC. Protein product: CASSFGETQYF.

The chain employs TRBV18 and TRBJ2-7; TRBD2 agrees at 12 bases. J gave up 7 bases and V 3 bases, and 4 bases lay outside the gene matches. Germline assignment: CDR1 KGHSH and CDR2 LQKENI. CDR3 length: 14 residues. Written as DNA, the CDR3 is TGTGCCAGCTCACCTACTAGCGGGGGGCAGGAGCAGTACTTC. It is translated as CASSPTSGGQEQYF.

The table lists this clone with a few counts. The chain combines TRBV29-1 with TRBJ1-1; D gene ambiguous. The CDR3 covers 11 residues. Germline values: CDR1 SQVTM, CDR2 ANQGSEA. V lost 7 bases to trimming and J lost 0 bases, with 6 bases between them. As DNA, the CDR3 is TGCAGCGCGACCTTGAACACTGAAGCTTTCTTT. Its protein product is CSATLNTEAFF.

This clone was counted once. The chain couples TRBV2 to TRBJ2-1; 7 positions match TRBD1. V shed 1 base, J shed 8 bases, and the junction held 5 bases outside the gene matches. CDR3 length: 14 residues. Germline V gene data show CDR1 as SNHLY and CDR2 as FYNNEI. In DNA, the CDR3 is TGTGCCAGCAGTGAAGAGGTAGGGGGCCATGAGCAGTTCTTC. This translates into CASSEEVGGHEQFF.

This chain links TRBV5-1 with TRBJ2-7; 12 bases are a match to TRBD1. Germline V CDR1 and CDR2: SGHRS, YFSETQ. The V and J ends lost 5 bases and 4 bases, in that order; junction bases with no gene match: 4. This CDR3 spans 14 amino acids. CDR3 sequence reads: CASRGTGGYYEQYF. CDR3 DNA: TGCGCCAGCAGGGGGACAGGGGGCTATTACGAGCAGTACTTC. Supplemented by reference TRBV5-1 and TRBJ2-7, the full variable domain reads KAGVTQTPRYLIKTRGQQVTLSCSPISGHRSVSWYQQTPGQGLQFLFEYFSETQRNKGNFPGRFSGRQFSNSRSEMNVSTLELGDSALYLCASRGTGGYYEQYFGPGTRLTVT.

The chain is built from TRBV30 and TRBJ1-5; D might be TRBD1 (5 bases). Trimming stripped 0 bases from V and 5 bases from J, with 11 bases between. Germline V gives CDR1 GTSNPN, CDR2 SVGIG (reference sequence). This CDR3 comprises 14 residues. CDR3: CAWSVLGTYQPQHF. The CDR3, as DNA: TGTGCCTGGAGTGTACTCGGGACCTATCAGCCCCAGCATTTT.

The gene calls are TRBV5-1 and TRBJ1-2; D not certain. Germline lookup yields CDR1 SGHRS and CDR2 YFSETQ. The V end lost 0 bases, the J end lost 6 bases, and 12 bases lay between the germline ends. CDR3 size: 14 residues. The CDR3 region is CASSLDPGSHGYTF. The CDR3 coding sequence is TGCGCCAGCAGCTTGGATCCAGGTTCCCATGGCTACACCTTC.

The genes are TRBV28 and TRBJ1-1; 9 nucleotides align to TRBD1. Germline lookup yields CDR1 MDHEN and CDR2 SYDVKM. The V gene end was trimmed by 2 bases and the J gene end by 3 bases; junction bases not matched to a gene: 7. The CDR3 consists of 16 residues. CDR3 sequence (DNA): TGTGCCAGCAGTTTAGACACAGGGGGCTGGGACACTGAAGCTTTCTTT. It codes for CASSLDTGGWDTEAFF.

The genes are TRBV6-1 and TRBJ1-1; D is perhaps TRBD1 (5 bases). Germline lookup yields CDR1 MNHNS and CDR2 SASEGT. V was pared by 5 bases and J by 0 bases, with 10 bases between. CDR3 length: 14 residues. The chain's CDR3 is CASSLGGVNTEAFF. Written as DNA, the CDR3 is TGTGCCAGCAGTCTCGGGGGGGTGAACACTGAAGCTTTCTTT.

The rearrangement uses TRBV11-2 and TRBJ2-7, with TRBD1 identical over 10 bases. Germline V gene lookup returns CDR1 SGHAT and CDR2 FQNNGV. The CDR3 is 15 amino acids. V lost 3 bases, J lost 4 bases, and 6 bases stayed unmatched. CDR3 coding DNA: TGTGCCAGCAGCTTCTTAAGACAGGGGGCTTACGAGCAGTACTTC. This gives the protein CASSFLRQGAYEQYF.

The chain links TRBV5-1 to TRBJ1-1, with 11 positions matching TRBD1. CDR3 length: 17 residues. Per the germline V gene, CDR1 is SGHRS and CDR2 is YFSETQ. V was pared by 7 bases and J by 3 bases, with 14 bases of the junction left unmatched. The DNA for the CDR3 is TGCGCCAGCGGCCCCGGACAGGGGGCAGGATCCGACACTGAAGCTTTCTTT. It translates to CASGPGQGAGSDTEAFF.

The J gene is TRBJ1-5, the V gene TRBV28, with D unresolved. V was cut by 3 bases and J by 4 bases, with 7 bases left in between. CDR1 MDHEN and CDR2 SYDVKM come from the germline V gene. This CDR3 region has 13 residues. In DNA, the CDR3 is TGTGCCAGCAGTTTTATCGGGAATCAGCCCCAGCATTTT. Translated: CASSFIGNQPQHF.

J is TRBJ1-1 and V is TRBV7-2; 9 bases map to TRBD1. The CDR3 length is 15 residues. Unmatched junction bases numbered 6, after V lost 5 bases and J lost 2 bases. Germline-derived CDR1 and CDR2 are SGHTA and FQGNSA. CDR3 region: CASSVGTGFNTEAFF. CDR3 nucleotides: TGTGCCAGCAGCGTCGGGACAGGGTTCAACACTGAAGCTTTCTTT.

The chain uses TRBV2 and TRBJ2-6; TRBD1 might be the D (6 bases). Germline assignment: CDR1 SNHLY and CDR2 FYNNEI. CDR3 length: 15 amino acids. The V and J ends lost 6 bases and 1 base respectively, with 10 bases between them. CDR3 DNA sequence: TGTGCCAGCAGGGACAGACGTTCTGGGGCCAACGTCCTGACTTTC. Translated: CASRDRRSGANVLTF.